The clone carrying this T cell receptor beta chain was counted a few times. As yet, its antigen is unknown. This sample was included in a study of T cell repertoires in cytomegalovirus infection. Across the study: Public TCR beta signatures were indicative of both CMV infection and a matching HLA type.

Using its own MiXCR run on the reads, TCRdb lists one record per CDR3 protein. The profile shows about 110,000 distinct CDR3 sequences, 9.5% to 13% of them singletons. This receptor was taken from a human donor in good health (CMV status not recorded). Some clones in this sample may be carry-over from other donors' samples. The sample comprised PBMCs, sequenced either directly or after in vitro stimulation (not recorded which).

The CDR3 protein is CASSPTGGRSLHF. As DNA, the CDR3 is TGTGCCAGCAGTCCTACGGGGGGCAGGTCCCTCCACTTT. This chain joins TRBV28 and TRBJ1-6, with a possible D match to TRBD1 (6 bases). Germline-derived CDR1 and CDR2 are MDHEN and SYDVKM. This CDR3 region has 13 residues. V shed 5 bases and J shed 14 bases, with 16 bases lying between them.